Each of the 19 T cell receptor beta chains below was sequenced from the same sample in a study of technical replicates of blood from a handful of donors. The data were produced by immunoSEQ multiplex PCR, yet TCRdb's version contains in-frame clones alone and is incomplete. The sample records more than 65,000 clones, 90% to 95% being singletons. The specimen sequenced was T cells isolated from PBMCs. All receptors come from a human donor in good health.

Of note for this clone: The same CDR3 also results from other DNA sequences found in this sample. This chain uses TRBV9 with TRBJ2-1; perhaps TRBD2 as D (6 bases). Trimming left V 2 bases short and J 0 bases short, with 12 bases between. Germline V CDR1 and CDR2: SGDLS, YYNGEE. CDR3 length: 16 amino acids. Written as DNA, the CDR3 is TGTGCCAGCAGCGTTGGTGGGGGGAGCTCCTACAATGAGCAGTTCTTC. Translation gives CASSVGGGSSYNEQFF.

The genes are TRBV28 and TRBJ2-7; D call uncertain. V lost 2 bases to trimming and J lost 6 bases, with 5 bases between them. This CDR3 has 11 amino acids. CDR1 MDHEN and CDR2 SYDVKM come from the germline V gene. The chain's CDR3 is CASSLGLEQYF. As DNA, the CDR3 is TGTGCCAGCAGTTTAGGGCTCGAGCAGTACTTC.

The rearrangement links TRBV6-5 to TRBJ1-5; D not certain. The CDR3 runs 13 residues. The germline V and J ends were trimmed by 5 bases and 5 bases, with 10 bases remaining between them. CDR1 and CDR2 from the germline V gene are MNHEY and SVGAGI. This CDR3 reads CASSPIPYQPQHF. CDR3 DNA sequence: TGTGCCAGCAGTCCTATCCCATATCAGCCCCAGCATTTT.

The genes are TRBV2 and TRBJ1-1, with D perhaps matching TRBD1 (5 bases). This CDR3 is 14 amino acids long. Germline values: CDR1 SNHLY, CDR2 FYNNEI. V lost 4 bases and J 0 bases, leaving 9 bases between the germline ends. CDR3 in DNA: TGTGCCAGCAGTGGGGACTGGATGAACACTGAAGCTTTCTTT. Translated, it gives CASSGDWMNTEAFF. Full variable domain (remainder filled in from reference TRBV2 and TRBJ1-1): EPEVTQTPSHQVTQMGQEVILRCVPISNHLYFYWYRQILGQKVEFLVSFYNNEISEKSEIFDDQFSVERPDGSNFTLKIRSTKLEDSAMYFCASSGDWMNTEAFFGQGTRLTVV.

The genes are TRBV7-9 and TRBJ1-2; D is uncertain. This CDR3 has 12 amino acids. CDR1 is SEHNR, CDR2 FQNEAQ, per germline (reference sequence). V lost 3 bases to trimming and J lost 8 bases, with 10 bases between them. The chain's CDR3 is CASSLWEEGYTF. In nucleotides, the CDR3 is TGTGCCAGCAGCTTGTGGGAGGAAGGCTACACCTTC.

This clone was observed a few times. The chain uses TRBV28 and TRBJ2-1; 10 bases match TRBD2. In germline, CDR1 is MDHEN, CDR2 SYDVKM. The CDR3 spans 18 residues. The J segment lost 6 bases and the V segment lost 7 bases, leaving 18 bases of the junction unmatched. The CDR3, as DNA: TGTGCCAGCAACCTCCGACAGGGTCTACTAGCGGGGTTCAATGAGCAGTTCTTC. Its translation: CASNLRQGLLAGFNEQFF. The full variable domain, its missing parts supplied by reference TRBV28 and TRBJ2-1, is DVKVTQSSRYLVKRTGEKVFLECVQDMDHENMFWYRQDPGLGLRLIYFSYDVKMKEKGDIPEGYSVSREKKERFSLILESASTNQTSMYLCASNLRQGLLAGFNEQFFGPGTRLTVL.

The chain carries TRBV18 and TRBJ2-1; 7 bases match TRBD2. V lost 6 bases and J lost 7; bases outside the gene matches: 12. CDR1 is KGHSH and CDR2 is LQKENI in the germline V gene. CDR3 length: 15 amino acids. The CDR3 loop is CASSTSGAERNEQFF. The CDR3 DNA follows: TGTGCCAGCTCTACGAGCGGGGCCGAGAGGAATGAGCAGTTCTTC.

About this clone: This CDR3 is also generated by other DNA sequences in the sample. The CDR3: CASSLGLAGGTGELFF. Written as DNA, the CDR3 is TGTGCCAGCAGCTTAGGACTAGCGGGAGGCACCGGGGAGCTGTTTTTT. This chain connects TRBV7-3 to TRBJ2-2; 14 nucleotides agree with TRBD2. The germline CDR1 and CDR2 sequences are SGHTA and FQGTGA. V dropped 2 bases and J dropped 4; count of bases not matched to a gene: 0. The CDR3 covers 16 residues.

A single count supports this clone. The V gene is TRBV28, the J gene TRBJ1-2, with D tentatively TRBD1 (5 bases). Trimming cost V 2 bases and J 7 bases, with 20 bases left between them. The V gene's germline CDR1 is MDHEN and CDR2 SYDVKM. The CDR3 runs 16 residues. The CDR3 DNA sequence: TGTGCCAGCAGTTTAATAGACAGCGGAGGGCTAAGTGGCTACACCTTC. Its translation: CASSLIDSGGLSGYTF.

The chain couples TRBV18 to TRBJ2-7; the match to TRBD1 covers 7 bases. The germline CDR1 and CDR2 sequences are KGHSH and LQKENI. The ends lost 6 bases at V and 3 bases at J; junction bases unmatched: 11. The CDR3 extends over 15 amino acids. The CDR3 DNA sequence: TGTGCCAGCTCCCCGGGACAGCCGTACTACTACGAGCAGTACTTC. Amino acid sequence: CASSPGQPYYYEQYF.

V usage is TRBV15 and J usage is TRBJ1-1; D unresolved. Germline V gene data show CDR1 as LNHNV and CDR2 as YYDKDF (reference sequence). V was cut by 0 bases and J by 0 bases, with 5 bases left in between. This CDR3 has 14 amino acids. This CDR3 is CATSRDVVNTEAFF. The DNA for the CDR3 is TGTGCCACCAGCAGAGACGTCGTGAACACTGAAGCTTTCTTT. Full variable domain (outside the CDR3, taken from reference TRBV15 and TRBJ1-1): DAMVIQNPRYQVTQFGKPVTLSCSQTLNHNVMYWYQQKSSQAPKLLFHYYDKDFNNEADTPDNFQSRRPNTSFCFLDIRSPGLGDTAMYLCATSRDVVNTEAFFGQGTRLTVV.

V gene TRBV7-6 combines with J gene TRBJ1-5; 7 bases are a match to TRBD1. V dropped 1 base and J dropped 7; count of bases not matched to a gene: 1. CDR3 length: 13 amino acids. Germline V gives CDR1 SGHVS, CDR2 FNYEAQ. The CDR3 sequence: CASSLGTGQPQHF. CDR3 coding DNA: TGTGCCAGCAGCTTAGGGACAGGCCAGCCCCAGCATTTT. The full variable domain, rest sourced from reference TRBV7-6 and TRBJ1-5, is GAGVSQSPRYKVTKRGQDVALRCDPISGHVSLYWYRQALGQGPEFLTYFNYEAQQDKSGLPNDRFSAERPEGSISTLTIQRTEQRDSAMYRCASSLGTGQPQHFGDGTRLSIL.

This clone was counted a single time. V is TRBV6-5 and J is TRBJ2-7; D possibly corresponds to TRBD1 (5 bases). This CDR3 contains 13 residues. CDR1 is MNHEY, CDR2 SVGAGI, per germline. V shed 6 bases and J shed 4 bases, with 13 bases lying between them. For the CDR3, the DNA is TGTGCCAGCAGAACAGGAACGGCATACGAGCAGTACTTC. Protein sequence: CASRTGTAYEQYF.

This chain joins TRBV30 and TRBJ2-7; D possibly corresponds to TRBD1 (6 bases). CDR1 and CDR2 (germline): GTSNPN, SVGIG (reference sequence). Trimming removed 2 bases from V and 2 bases from J, with 19 bases in between. The CDR3 is 16 amino acids. CDR3 in DNA: TGTGCCTGGAGTTTAACCTTGACAGGTCTGACCTACGAGCAGTACTTC. Translation: CAWSLTLTGLTYEQYF.

V usage is TRBV6-1 and J usage is TRBJ1-4; D is perhaps TRBD1 (6 bases). V dropped 4 bases and J dropped 5 bases, with 14 bases sitting between them. Per germline, CDR1 MNHNS and CDR2 SASEGT. This CDR3 comprises 15 residues. The CDR3 region has the DNA TGTGCCAGCAGTGCCCAACAGGGTACAAATGAAAAACTGTTTTTT. Translating it yields CASSAQQGTNEKLFF.

This chain connects TRBV27 to TRBJ1-2, with 8 nucleotides matching TRBD1. CDR1 is MNHEY, CDR2 SMNVEV, per germline (reference sequence). The CDR3 consists of 13 residues. Trimming cost V 3 bases and J 8 bases; bases outside gene matches: 5. CDR3 DNA: TGTGCCAGCAGTTTCGATGACAGGGGCGGCTACACCTTC. It specifies CASSFDDRGGYTF.

This clone appeared once. The chain uses TRBV10-3 and TRBJ2-1; D may be TRBD1 (5 bases). The length of the CDR3 is 13 residues. Trimming removed 2 bases at V and 5 bases at J, with 7 bases between. Germline CDR1 is ENHRY and CDR2 is SYGVKD. The CDR3 sequence is CAISERGNNEQFF. The CDR3 nucleotides read TGTGCCATCAGTGAGAGGGGAAACAATGAGCAGTTCTTC.

This chain links TRBV7-3 with TRBJ2-5, with 9 positions matching TRBD2. The V and J ends lost 2 bases and 3 bases, in that order; junction bases with no gene match: 4. Germline values: CDR1 SGHTA, CDR2 FQGTGA. This CDR3 region has 15 residues. The CDR3 spells CASSLGLAGKETQYF. CDR3 coding DNA: TGTGCCAGCAGCTTAGGGCTAGCGGGGAAAGAGACCCAGTACTTC.

The chain joins TRBV10-3 to TRBJ1-1; 7 bases match TRBD1. The CDR3 sequence is 11 residues long. The germline V gene has CDR1 ENHRY and CDR2 SYGVKD. V shed 9 bases and J 3 bases; nucleotides not matched to a gene: 1. CDR3: CAIGTDTEAFF. The CDR3 DNA sequence: TGTGCCATTGGGACAGACACTGAAGCTTTCTTT.